Below are 25 T cell receptor beta chains sequenced from a single sample in a study of blood T cell repertoires in COVID-19. Repertoires were generated with immunoSEQ multiplex PCR, while TCRdb's copy carries only in-frame clones and drops some. In the table there are under 150,000 clones, under 90% of which are singletons. Sample: PBMCs or T cells enriched from blood (not recorded which). These receptors originate from a middle-aged man in a cohort exposed to, infected with or recovered from COVID-19 (not recorded which).

This clone was observed once. The chain combines TRBV28 with TRBJ1-4; TRBD1 matches at 7 bases. The CDR3 is made up of 12 amino acids. V trimming: 6 bases; J trimming: 5 bases; junction bases outside the gene matches: 0. The germline V gene has CDR1 MDHEN and CDR2 SYDVKM. The CDR3 reads CASRGQNEKLFF. As DNA, the CDR3 is TGTGCCAGCAGGGGACAGAATGAAAAACTGTTTTTT.

The CDR3 nucleotides read TGCAGTGCGCAGACAGGATACGAGCAGTACTTC. It translates to CSAQTGYEQYF. V and J are TRBV20-1 and TRBJ2-7; D may be TRBD1 (6 bases). Germline lookup yields CDR1 DFQATT and CDR2 SNEGSKA (reference sequence). The CDR3 has 11 residues. V shed 6 bases and J shed 4 bases, with 10 bases lying between them.

In this sample, this clone turned up once. This chain joins TRBV28 and TRBJ2-7; a weak D match, TRBD2 (6 bases). CDR1 MDHEN and CDR2 SYDVKM come from the germline V gene. V was pared by 4 bases and J by 4 bases, with 17 bases between. The CDR3 is 15 amino acids. The CDR3 sequence: CASSSPGGGTYEQYF. For the CDR3, the DNA is TGTGCCAGCAGTTCTCCCGGCGGTGGGACTTACGAGCAGTACTTC.

This rearrangement joins TRBV24-1 to TRBJ2-3; TRBD2 might be the D (6 bases). Germline values: CDR1 KGHDR, CDR2 SFDVKD. The CDR3 consists of 14 residues. V was shortened by 3 bases and J by 0 bases, with 6 bases between the two germline ends. CDR3 sequence: CATSDSGSTDTQYF. The CDR3 nucleotides are TGTGCCACCAGTGATAGCGGGAGCACAGATACGCAGTATTTT.

V and J are TRBV21-1 and TRBJ1-1; the table's TRBD1 call for D was not verified on the DNA. TRBV21-1 is noted as a pseudogene. There are 16 residues in the CDR3. In DNA, the CDR3 is TGTGCCAGCAGCAAAGCAGTTCAGGGGGCGCTGACTGAAGCTTTCTTT. Translation gives CASSKAVQGALTEAFF.

This chain joins TRBV5-1 and TRBJ2-5; 8 nucleotides align to TRBD2. The CDR3 consists of 16 residues. CDR1 SGHRS and CDR2 YFSETQ come from the germline V gene. Trimming removed 4 bases from V and 4 bases from J; junction bases left unmatched: 12. CDR3 protein: CASSQSGGAVGETQYF. In DNA, the CDR3 is TGCGCCAGCAGCCAAAGCGGGGGCGCGGTTGGAGAGACCCAGTACTTC.

J is TRBJ1-2 and V is TRBV18; 10 bases are shared with TRBD1. CDR1 and CDR2 from the germline V gene are KGHSH and LQKENI. The trim removed 5 bases at V and 2 bases at J, leaving 2 bases unmatched. This CDR3 spans 14 amino acids. CDR3 amino acids: CASSRGQGNYGYTF. CDR3 bases: TGTGCCAGCTCAAGGGGACAGGGGAACTATGGCTACACCTTC. The complete variable domain, with remaining parts taken from reference TRBV18 and TRBJ1-2, reads NAGVMQNPRHLVRRRGQEARLRCSPMKGHSHVYWYRQLPEEGLKFMVYLQKENIIDESGMPKERFSAEFPKEGPSILRIQQVVRGDSAAYFCASSRGQGNYGYTFGSGTRLTVV.

The chain links TRBV6-6 to TRBJ1-6, with D tentatively TRBD1 (6 bases). CDR3 length: 14 residues. The V gene's germline CDR1 is MNHNY and CDR2 SVGAGI (reference sequence). Trimming pared 5 bases from V and 9 bases from J, leaving 14 bases between. The CDR3 region has the DNA TGTGCCAGCAGTCCCGACAGGAGCGGTTCACCCCTCCACTTT. Translated: CASSPDRSGSPLHF.

This clone has a single count. The chain recombines TRBV11-2 with TRBJ1-2; 8 bases match TRBD1. CDR3 length: 15 residues. CDR1 SGHAT and CDR2 FQNNGV come from the germline V gene. Unmatched junction bases numbered 1, after V lost 1 base and J lost 0 bases. CDR3 nucleotides: TGTGCCAGCAGCTTAGCAGGGGGCTCTAACTATGGCTACACCTTC. Residues: CASSLAGGSNYGYTF.

The chain is built from TRBV30 and TRBJ1-1; a possible D gene is TRBD1 (5 bases). V lost 2 bases, J lost 8 bases, and 12 bases lay in between. Germline values: CDR1 GTSNPN, CDR2 SVGIG (reference sequence). The CDR3 covers 12 residues. The CDR3 DNA reads TGTGCCTGGAGTCCTGACAGAAGAGAAGCTTTCTTT. This translates into CAWSPDRREAFF.

This clone appeared once. The chain combines TRBV30 with TRBJ1-1, with D possibly TRBD1 on 6 matching bases. Germline V gene sequence: CDR1 GTSNPN, CDR2 SVGIG (reference sequence). Trimming stripped 0 bases from V and 9 bases from J, with 11 bases between. The CDR3 runs 12 residues. The DNA of the CDR3 is TGTGCCTGGAGTGTCGGGACACTCAAAGCTTTCTTT. It encodes CAWSVGTLKAFF.

The chain employs TRBV28 and TRBJ2-3, with D tentatively TRBD2 (5 bases). V was shortened by 7 bases and J by 9 bases, with 23 bases between the two germline ends. Germline CDR1 MDHEN, CDR2 SYDVKM. The CDR3 is made up of 15 amino acids. The CDR3 sequence: CASTLSGGPAVTQYF. In DNA form, the CDR3 reads TGTGCCAGCACTCTCAGCGGCGGGCCTGCCGTAACGCAGTATTTT.

The chain recombines TRBV28 with TRBJ2-5; D is possibly TRBD2 (5 bases). V gave up 8 bases and J gave up 9 bases, with 10 bases separating them. The CDR3 covers 10 residues. CDR1 and CDR2 (germline): MDHEN, SYDVKM. CDR3 sequence reads: CASGGLPQYF. The CDR3, as DNA: TGTGCCAGCGGAGGTCTGCCCCAGTACTTC.

The chain joins TRBV3-1 (or the pseudogene TRBV3-2) to TRBJ2-7; no clear D. The CDR3 is 14 residues long. Germline CDR1 LGHDT, CDR2 YNNKEL (reference sequence). V dropped 2 bases and J dropped 2 bases, with 10 bases sitting between them. The CDR3 sequence is CASSQMVGPYEQYF. As DNA, the CDR3 is TGTGCCAGCAGCCAAATGGTCGGTCCCTACGAGCAGTACTTC.

This clone was seen once. The chain employs TRBV19 and TRBJ2-6; the D is unclear. Germline V gene lookup returns CDR1 LNHDA and CDR2 SQIVND (reference sequence). V lost 7 bases and J lost 0, with 16 bases in between. This CDR3 comprises 17 residues. The CDR3 here is CASTSFYHLSGANVLTF. For the CDR3, the DNA is TGTGCCAGTACGTCGTTCTATCATCTCTCTGGGGCCAACGTCCTGACTTTC.

Here the CDR3 DNA reads TGTGCCAGCAGCTATCAGACTAGCGTAGGTGAGCAGTTCTTC. It specifies CASSYQTSVGEQFF. The chain carries TRBV7-2 and TRBJ2-1, with TRBD2 matching over 8 bases. The germline gives CDR1 SGHTA, CDR2 FQGNSA. V shed 4 bases, J shed 9 bases, and the junction held 8 bases outside the gene matches. The CDR3 length is 14 residues.

This clone was counted a few times. The chain joins TRBV18 to TRBJ2-1; the match to TRBD2 covers 7 bases. Germline V gives CDR1 KGHSH, CDR2 LQKENI. CDR3 length: 13 residues. V lost 2 bases and J lost 8; bases outside the gene matches: 3. The CDR3: CASSPGTNHEQFF. The CDR3 bases are TGTGCCAGCTCACCAGGGACTAACCATGAGCAGTTCTTC.

CDR3 sequence (DNA): TGTGCCAGCAGCTTTGGCAGGGGCACCGGGGAGCTGTTTTTT. This encodes CASSFGRGTGELFF. The gene calls are TRBV5-4 and TRBJ2-2, with a tentative D call TRBD1 (6 bases). The CDR3 covers 14 residues. V gave up 2 bases and J gave up 4 bases, with 9 bases separating them. Germline V gene sequence: CDR1 SGHNT, CDR2 YYREEE (reference sequence).

V gene TRBV6-5 combines with J gene TRBJ2-7; D perhaps matches TRBD2 (6 bases). The V end lost 6 bases, the J end lost 5 bases, and 17 bases lay between the germline ends. The CDR3 contains 14 residues. Per germline, CDR1 MNHEY and CDR2 SVGAGI. The CDR3 coding sequence is TGTGCCAGCAGCCTTTCCGGGACTGTCCACGAGCAGTACTTC. Translating it yields CASSLSGTVHEQYF.

This chain uses TRBV3-1 (or the pseudogene TRBV3-2) with TRBJ1-1; no clear D gene. The CDR3 consists of 12 residues. V dropped 3 bases and J dropped 2 bases, with 4 bases sitting between them. From germline, CDR1 is LGHDT and CDR2 YNNKEL (reference sequence). As DNA, the CDR3 is TGTGCCAGCAGCCACTCCAACACTGAAGCTTTCTTT. Translated, it gives CASSHSNTEAFF.

The chain combines TRBV7-9 with TRBJ1-2; TRBD1 might be the D (6 bases). The CDR3 runs to 14 residues. Per germline, CDR1 SEHNR and CDR2 FQNEAQ (reference sequence). Trimming removed 5 bases from V and 6 bases from J, with 16 bases in between. The CDR3 DNA reads TGTGCCAGCAGCGCGAGGGGGTTTGGCAATGGCTACACCTTC. Encoded protein: CASSARGFGNGYTF.

This rearrangement joins TRBV28 to TRBJ2-7; 7 bases match TRBD1. CDR1 and CDR2 (germline): MDHEN, SYDVKM. The ends lost 7 bases at V and 5 bases at J; junction bases unmatched: 8. The CDR3 is 13 residues long. CDR3 in amino acids: CASTPGQADEQYF. The CDR3 coding sequence is TGTGCCAGCACCCCCGGACAGGCCGACGAGCAGTACTTC.

This chain joins TRBV7-8 and TRBJ2-1; 10 bases line up with TRBD1. This CDR3 has 15 residues. Trimming at V came to 3 bases and at J to 9 bases, leaving 8 bases not matched to a gene. Germline values: CDR1 SGHVS, CDR2 FQNEAQ. The CDR3 protein is CASSFTGTGDREQFF. CDR3 coding DNA: TGTGCCAGCAGCTTTACCGGGACAGGGGATCGTGAGCAGTTCTTC.

Turning to this clone: One end of the junction does not line up with germline, which may come from a read error. The chain couples TRBV30 to TRBJ1-3; D unclear. Germline V gene data show CDR1 as GTSNPN and CDR2 as SVGIG (reference sequence). CDR3 length: 11 residues. The CDR3 DNA sequence: TGTGCCCGGAGGGCCGGAAACACCATATATTTT. This gives the protein CARRAGNTIYF.

In its sample, this clone ranks as medium-sized. The chain carries TRBV27 and TRBJ1-2; tentative D call: TRBD1 (5 bases). CDR1 is MNHEY, CDR2 SMNVEV, per germline (reference sequence). The CDR3 has 12 amino acids. The germline V and J ends were trimmed by 5 bases and 6 bases, with 10 bases remaining between them. CDR3 nucleotides: TGTGCCAGCAGTACCCTCAGGGATGGCTACACCTTC. It specifies CASSTLRDGYTF.